This T cell receptor beta chain was profiled in a study of T cell changes during pregnancy in multiple sclerosis. The germline V gene encodes CDR1 SGHTA and CDR2 FQGNSA. The CDR3 is 16 residues long. V was pared by 5 bases and J by 5 bases, with 3 bases of the junction left unmatched. Data came from immunoSEQ multiplex PCR; TCRdb stores just in-frame clones and leaves some out. The sample has around 56,000 clones; 75% to 90% are singletons. The TCR sequence derives from a female donor with multiple sclerosis, enrolled in a pregnancy study. V gene TRBV7-2 combines with J gene TRBJ2-4, with 16 bases matching TRBD2. The input for sequencing was peripheral blood, taken after pregnancy. This CDR3 is CASSPGTSGGENIQYF. CDR3 in DNA: TGTGCCAGCAGCCCCGGGACTAGCGGGGGGGAAAACATTCAGTACTTC.